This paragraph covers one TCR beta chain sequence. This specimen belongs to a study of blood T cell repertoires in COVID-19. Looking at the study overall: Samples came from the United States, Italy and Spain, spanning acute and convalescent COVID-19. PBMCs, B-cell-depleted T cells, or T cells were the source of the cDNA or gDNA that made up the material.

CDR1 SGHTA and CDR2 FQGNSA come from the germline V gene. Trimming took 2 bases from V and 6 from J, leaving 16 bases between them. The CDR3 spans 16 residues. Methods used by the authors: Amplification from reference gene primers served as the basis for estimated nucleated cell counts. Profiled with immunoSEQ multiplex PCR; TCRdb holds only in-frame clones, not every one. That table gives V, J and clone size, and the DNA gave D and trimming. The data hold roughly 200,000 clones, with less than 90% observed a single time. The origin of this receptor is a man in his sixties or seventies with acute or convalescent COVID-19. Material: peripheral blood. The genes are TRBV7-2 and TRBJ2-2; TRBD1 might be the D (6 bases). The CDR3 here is CASSLQGLVGAGELFF. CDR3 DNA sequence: TGTGCCAGCAGCTTACAGGGGCTGGTAGGGGCCGGGGAGCTGTTTTTT. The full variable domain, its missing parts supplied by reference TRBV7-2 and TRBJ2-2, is GAGVSQSPSNKVTEKGKDVELRCDPISGHTALYWYRQSLGQGLEFLIYFQGNSAPDKSGLPSDRFSAERTGGSVSTLTIQRTQQEDSAVYLCASSLQGLVGAGELFFGEGSRLTVL.